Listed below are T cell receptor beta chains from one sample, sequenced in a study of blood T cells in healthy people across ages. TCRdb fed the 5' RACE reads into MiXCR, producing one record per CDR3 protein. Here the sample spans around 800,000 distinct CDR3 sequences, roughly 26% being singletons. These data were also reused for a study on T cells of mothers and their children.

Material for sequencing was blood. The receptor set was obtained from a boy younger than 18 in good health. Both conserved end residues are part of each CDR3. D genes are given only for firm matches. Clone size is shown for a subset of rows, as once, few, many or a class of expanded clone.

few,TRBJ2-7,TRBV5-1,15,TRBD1,CASSLGGQGAIEQYF,TGCGCCAGCAGCTTGGGGGGACAGGGGGCCATCGAGCAGTACTTC
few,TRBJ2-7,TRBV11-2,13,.,CASRGGPVHEQYF,TGTGCCAGCAGAGGGGGGCCAGTGCACGAGCAGTACTTC
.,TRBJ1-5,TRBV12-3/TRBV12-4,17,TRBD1,CASTLGPTGNSNQPQHF,TGTGCCAGCACCCTTGGGCCGACAGGGAATAGCAATCAGCCCCAGCATTTT
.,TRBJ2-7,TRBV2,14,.,CASIRSRISYEQYF,TGTGCCAGCATAAGGTCCAGGATCTCCTACGAGCAGTACTTC
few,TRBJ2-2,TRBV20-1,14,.,CSAGGQLNTGELFF,TGCAGTGCCGGGGGTCAGCTGAACACCGGGGAGCTGTTTTTT
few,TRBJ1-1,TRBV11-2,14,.,CASSHPPWTMGAFF,TGTGCCAGCAGCCACCCCCCGTGGACAATGGGAGCTTTCTTT
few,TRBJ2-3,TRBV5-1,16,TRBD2,CASSHGTSGLTDTQYF,TGCGCCAGCAGCCACGGGACTAGCGGACTTACAGATACGCAGTATTTT
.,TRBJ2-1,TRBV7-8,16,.,CASTPRVRGRNNEQFF,TGTGCCAGCACCCCCCGAGTACGGGGGCGGAACAATGAGCAGTTCTTC
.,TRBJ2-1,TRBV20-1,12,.,CSARVLRNEQFF,TGCAGTGCTAGAGTCCTGCGGAATGAGCAGTTCTTC
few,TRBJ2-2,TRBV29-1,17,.,CSVGEGRGVFRTGELFF,TGCAGCGTTGGAGAGGGACGGGGCGTTTTCCGGACCGGGGAGCTGTTTTTT
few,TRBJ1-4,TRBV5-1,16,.,CASSLGSTATNEKLFF,TGCGCCAGCAGCTTGGGGTCGACAGCTACTAATGAAAAACTGTTTTTT
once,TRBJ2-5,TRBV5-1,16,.,CASSLDRNRVQETQYF,TGCGCCAGCAGCTTGGATCGTAACAGAGTACAAGAGACCCAGTACTTC
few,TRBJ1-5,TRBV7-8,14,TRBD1,CASSQTGGSQPQHF,TGTGCCAGCAGCCAGACAGGGGGAAGTCAGCCCCAGCATTTT
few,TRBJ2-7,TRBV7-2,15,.,CASSLRQGGAYEQYF,TGTGCCAGCAGCTTAAGACAGGGCGGGGCCTACGAGCAGTACTTC
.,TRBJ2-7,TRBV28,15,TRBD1,CASSSLDRGFYEQYF,TGTGCCAGCAGTTCCTTGGACAGGGGATTCTACGAGCAGTACTTC
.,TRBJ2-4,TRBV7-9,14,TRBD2,CASSPGGGKNIQYF,TGTGCCAGCAGCCCGGGAGGAGGCAAAAACATTCAGTACTTC
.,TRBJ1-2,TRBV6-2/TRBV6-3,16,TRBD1,CASSNPDRDGNYGYTF,TGTGCCAGCAGTAACCCGGACAGGGACGGTAACTATGGCTACACCTTC
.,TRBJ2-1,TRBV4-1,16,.,CASSPTGTGEVNEQFF,TGCGCCAGCAGTCCTACGGGGACGGGGGAGGTTAATGAGCAGTTCTTC
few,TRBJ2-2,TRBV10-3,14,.,CAITIGANTGELFF,TGTGCCATCACAATCGGAGCGAACACCGGGGAGCTGTTTTTT
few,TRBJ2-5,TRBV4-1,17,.,CASSQRGQGTYQESQYF,TGCGCCAGCAGCCAGAGGGGGCAGGGGACTTACCAAGAGTCCCAGTACTTC
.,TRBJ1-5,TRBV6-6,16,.,CASSSHLATSNQPQHF,TGTGCCAGCAGTTCCCATCTGGCGACTAGCAATCAGCCCCAGCATTTT
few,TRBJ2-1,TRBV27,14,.,CASSLALHYNEQFF,TGTGCCAGCAGTCTCGCATTACACTACAATGAGCAGTTCTTC
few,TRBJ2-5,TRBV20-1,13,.,CSARSGIQETQYF,TGCAGTGCTAGATCGGGGATACAAGAGACCCAGTACTTC
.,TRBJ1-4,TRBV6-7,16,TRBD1,CASSLGRQGAGEKLFF,TGTGCCAGCAGTTTGGGTCGACAGGGGGCTGGTGAAAAACTGTTTTTT
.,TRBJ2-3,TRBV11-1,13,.,CASSLANTDTQYF,TGTGCCAGCAGCTTAGCCAACACAGATACGCAGTATTTT
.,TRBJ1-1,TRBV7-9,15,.,CASGLNSGPLTEAFF,TGTGCCAGCGGCCTAAACAGCGGTCCCCTCACTGAAGCTTTCTTT
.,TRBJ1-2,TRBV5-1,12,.,CASSPAPDGYTF,TGCGCCAGCAGCCCCGCTCCTGACGGCTACACCTTC
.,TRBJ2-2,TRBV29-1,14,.,CSVEERWNTGELFF,TGCAGCGTCGAAGAACGGTGGAACACCGGGGAGCTGTTTTTT